This T cell receptor beta chain was retrieved from a study of blood T cell repertoires in COVID-19. Authors' methods: Estimation of nucleated cell counts was performed using reference gene primer amplification. Method: immunoSEQ multiplex PCR; TCRdb's copy keeps in-frame clones and lacks some. The D gene and trimming were derived from the DNA, and the V and J assignments and clone size from that table. The top ten clones hold 2.1% of a sample with 250,000 to 300,000 clones, around 90% of them seen once. The length of the CDR3 is 17 residues. Trimming removed 2 bases from V and 0 bases from J, with 17 bases in between. The germline V gene has CDR1 SGHRS and CDR2 YFSETQ.

This sequence was found in a woman aged 55-70 years with COVID-19, enrolled during active disease. Sequencing used peripheral blood. The chain is built from TRBV5-1 and TRBJ1-1; a possible D gene is TRBD1 (6 bases). The DNA of the CDR3 is TGCGCCAGCAGCTTTGGAAGGTTGGGGGGGCTGAACACTGAAGCTTTCTTT. It codes for CASSFGRLGGLNTEAFF. Variable domain in full (rest from reference TRBV5-1 and TRBJ1-1): KAGVTQTPRYLIKTRGQQVTLSCSPISGHRSVSWYQQTPGQGLQFLFEYFSETQRNKGNFPGRFSGRQFSNSRSEMNVSTLELGDSALYLCASSFGRLGGLNTEAFFGQGTRLTVV.